This T cell receptor (beta chain) is from a study of T-cell memory formation after mild COVID-19. As for the study in general: Largely donor-specific sequence clusters came from two donors.

TCRdb called the 5' RACE reads again in MiXCR, with one record for every CDR3 protein. The sample yields about 180,000 distinct CDR3 sequences, 18% seen once. Study-wide findings and caveats: Researchers could not confirm that second-wave clones peaking on day 37 targeted SARS-CoV-2. Later expanders leaned CD4+, whereas day 15 to 85 contracting clones were balanced CD4/CD8.

A few counts support this clonotype. Its specificity is not known. Germline V gene sequence: CDR1 MNHEY, CDR2 SVGAGI. V lost 0 bases and J 3 bases, leaving 11 bases between the germline ends. CDR3 length equals 15 residues. The source material was PBMCs or a T cell subset sorted from them (not recorded which). This receptor was taken from a man younger than 35 who had mild COVID-19 (a few samples of this study predate the infection). Cell type and time point are not known. V gene TRBV6-5 combines with J gene TRBJ1-2; no firm D call. In nucleotides, the CDR3 is TGTGCCAGCAGTTACTCGATAAGTACGGACTATGGCTACACCTTC. It is translated as CASSYSISTDYGYTF.